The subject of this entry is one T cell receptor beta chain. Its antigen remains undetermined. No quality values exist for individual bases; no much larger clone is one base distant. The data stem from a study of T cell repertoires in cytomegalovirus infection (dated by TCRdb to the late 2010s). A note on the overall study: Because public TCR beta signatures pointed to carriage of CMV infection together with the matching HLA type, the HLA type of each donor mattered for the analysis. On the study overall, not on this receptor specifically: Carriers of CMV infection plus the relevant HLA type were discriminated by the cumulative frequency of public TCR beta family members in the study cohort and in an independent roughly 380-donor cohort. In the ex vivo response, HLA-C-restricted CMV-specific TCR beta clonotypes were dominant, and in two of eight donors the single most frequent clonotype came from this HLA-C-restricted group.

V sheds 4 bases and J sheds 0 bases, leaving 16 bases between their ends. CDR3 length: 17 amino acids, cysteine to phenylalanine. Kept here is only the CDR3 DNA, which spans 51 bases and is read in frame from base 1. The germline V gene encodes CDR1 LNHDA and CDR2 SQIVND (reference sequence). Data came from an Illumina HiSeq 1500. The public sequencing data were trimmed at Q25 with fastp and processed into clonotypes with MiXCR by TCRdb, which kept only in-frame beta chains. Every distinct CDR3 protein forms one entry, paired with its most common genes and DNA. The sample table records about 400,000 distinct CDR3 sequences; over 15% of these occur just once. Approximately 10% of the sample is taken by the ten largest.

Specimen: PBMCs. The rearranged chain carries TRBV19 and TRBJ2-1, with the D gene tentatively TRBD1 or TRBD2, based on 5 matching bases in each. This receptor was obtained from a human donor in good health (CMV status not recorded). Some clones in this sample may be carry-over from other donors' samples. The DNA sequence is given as TGTGCCAGTAGTACGGGACGTACGTCGAGCTCCTACAATGAGCAGTTCTTC. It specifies CASSTGRTSSSYNEQFF.